These 18 T cell receptor beta chains were sequenced from one sample in a study of monozygotic twins with inflammatory bowel disease. One entry per CDR3 protein, without DNA, is what TCRdb gives after re-calling the 5' RACE reads. The sample totals some 83,000 distinct CDR3 sequences. The sequencing sample was made of blood. These receptors all come from a human donor with ulcerative colitis or Crohn's disease, or a healthy co-twin of an affected twin (not recorded which).

This chain joins TRBV27 and TRBJ1-5. Looked up from germline, CDR1 is MNHEY and CDR2 is SMNVEV (reference sequence). CDR3 length: 15 amino acids. The chain's CDR3 is CASSPLQGRAQPQHF.

The V call is TRBV5-1, the J call TRBJ1-5; TCRdb's assignment of TRBD1 cannot be checked, as there is no DNA. Germline CDR1 and CDR2: SGHRS and YFSETQ. CDR3 length equals 15 residues. The CDR3 region is CASSPEGTGNQPQHF.

V gene TRBV6-1 combines with J gene TRBJ1-1; the D call of TRBD1 rests on TCRdb alone, since no DNA is present to check it. CDR3 length equals 12 residues. Germline V gene data show CDR1 as MNHNS and CDR2 as SASEGT. CDR3 sequence reads: CASGTGRWEAFF.

The chain joins TRBV4-1 to TRBJ2-2; TCRdb proposes TRBD2, but this gene call is untestable without DNA. This CDR3 region has 16 residues. The germline gives CDR1 MGHRA, CDR2 YSYEKL. The CDR3 sequence: CASSQAQDYPTGELFF.

The chain links TRBV29-1 to TRBJ2-3; TCRdb returns TRBD2, unconfirmable since there is no DNA. This CDR3 contains 15 residues. CDR1 is SQVTM and CDR2 is ANQGSEA in the germline V gene. CDR3 sequence: CSVEGTSGSTDTQYF.

The V gene is TRBV2, the J gene TRBJ2-1; TCRdb designates TRBD2, a call that cannot be tested without DNA. This CDR3 is built from 14 residues. Germline CDR1 is SNHLY and CDR2 is FYNNEI. CDR3 region: CASRIRGGFYEQFF.

The rearrangement joins TRBV25-1 to TRBJ2-3; absent DNA, TCRdb's TRBD2 call cannot be checked. The CDR3 extends over 15 amino acids. Germline values: CDR1 MGHDK, CDR2 SYGVNS. The CDR3 reads CASSERQGLADTQYF.

The V and J genes are TRBV18 and TRBJ1-5; TCRdb selects TRBD1, and the lack of DNA leaves this call unchecked. This CDR3 region has 16 residues. Germline CDR1 KGHSH, CDR2 LQKENI. CDR3 protein: CASSPDTGGGNQPQHF.

The chain is built from TRBV7-6 and TRBJ1-5; TCRdb indicates TRBD1, and absent DNA this call remains unverified. This CDR3 spans 16 amino acids. Germline assignment: CDR1 SGHVS and CDR2 FNYEAQ. CDR3 residues: CASSLDKRGAYQPQHF.

V gene TRBV11-2 combines with J gene TRBJ2-3. This CDR3 region has 12 residues. Germline CDR1 and CDR2: SGHAT and FQNNGV. The CDR3 region is CASSPRKDTQYF.

The gene calls are TRBV7-8 and TRBJ1-1; TCRdb reports TRBD1, a call that lacks DNA to check it against. CDR1 is SGHVS, CDR2 FQNEAQ, per germline. CDR3 length: 13 residues. The CDR3 is CASSQGGGTEAFF.

The chain uses TRBV13 and TRBJ2-3; TCRdb gives TRBD2 as the D gene, but with no DNA this cannot be confirmed. Germline V gene sequence: CDR1 PRHDT, CDR2 FYEKMQ (reference sequence). CDR3 length: 14 amino acids. The CDR3 spells CASRPPDLTDTQYF.

The rearrangement uses TRBV4-1 and TRBJ1-2; TCRdb's D call of TRBD1 is untestable without DNA. The CDR3 runs 13 residues. Per germline, CDR1 MGHRA and CDR2 YSYEKL. Here the CDR3 reads CASSLLVGDGYTF.

The chain couples TRBV7-8 to TRBJ2-5; the D call of TRBD1 rests on TCRdb alone, since no DNA is present to check it. Germline V gene data show CDR1 as SGHVS and CDR2 as FQNEAQ. This CDR3 is built from 14 residues. CDR3 in amino acids: CASTLYGGAKTQYF. Supplemented by reference TRBV7-8 and TRBJ2-5, the full variable domain reads GAGVSQSPRYKVAKRGQDVALRCDPISGHVSLFWYQQALGQGPEFLTYFQNEAQLDKSGLPSDRFFAERPEGSVSTLKIQRTQQEDSAVYLCASTLYGGAKTQYFGPGTRLLVL.

The genes are TRBV12-3 or TRBV12-4 and TRBJ2-5. The CDR3 is 14 amino acids. CDR3 region: CASSRGSSGETQYF.

This rearrangement joins TRBV12-3 or TRBV12-4 to TRBJ2-7; TCRdb's D gene call, TRBD1, goes unchecked for lack of DNA. The CDR3 is made up of 15 amino acids. CDR3 sequence: CASSSTGTGFYEQYF.

According to its frequency, this clonotype is medium-sized. The chain combines TRBV27 with TRBJ2-7; TCRdb designates TRBD1, a call that cannot be tested without DNA. Germline assignment: CDR1 MNHEY and CDR2 SMNVEV (reference sequence). CDR3 size: 14 residues. The chain's CDR3 is CASSLQGANYEQYF.

CDR3 loop: CASSFWQGNTEAFF. The genes are TRBV11-2 and TRBJ1-1; TCRdb gives TRBD1 as the D gene, but with no DNA this cannot be confirmed. Germline V gene lookup returns CDR1 SGHAT and CDR2 FQNNGV. This CDR3 contains 14 residues.